This T cell receptor beta chain came from a study of T cell responses to AZD1222 COVID-19 vaccine. Study-level points and caveats: Vaccine-associated CD4 TCRs spanned spike, dominant at 160-218 and 743-854.

This clone was observed a few times. As yet, its antigen is unknown. Sequencing was performed with immunoSEQ multiplex PCR; in TCRdb, only in-frame clones are kept and a portion is missing. The repertoire holds about 82,000 clones, approximately 90% seen once, with roughly 5.6% in the top ten. The CDR3 is 13 residues long. Germline V gene lookup returns CDR1 LGHDT and CDR2 YNNKEL (reference sequence). Deletions cut 0 bases from V and 13 bases from J, with 15 bases between. This specimen consisted of peripheral blood, obtained on day 0 of AZD1222 vaccination. V usage is TRBV3-1 (or the pseudogene TRBV3-2) and J usage is TRBJ1-2, with D uncertain. This TCR came from an adult in good health. CDR3 sequence reads: CASSQDSSGGGTF. In nucleotides, the CDR3 is TGTGCCAGCAGCCAAGATTCTAGCGGAGGAGGCACCTTC.